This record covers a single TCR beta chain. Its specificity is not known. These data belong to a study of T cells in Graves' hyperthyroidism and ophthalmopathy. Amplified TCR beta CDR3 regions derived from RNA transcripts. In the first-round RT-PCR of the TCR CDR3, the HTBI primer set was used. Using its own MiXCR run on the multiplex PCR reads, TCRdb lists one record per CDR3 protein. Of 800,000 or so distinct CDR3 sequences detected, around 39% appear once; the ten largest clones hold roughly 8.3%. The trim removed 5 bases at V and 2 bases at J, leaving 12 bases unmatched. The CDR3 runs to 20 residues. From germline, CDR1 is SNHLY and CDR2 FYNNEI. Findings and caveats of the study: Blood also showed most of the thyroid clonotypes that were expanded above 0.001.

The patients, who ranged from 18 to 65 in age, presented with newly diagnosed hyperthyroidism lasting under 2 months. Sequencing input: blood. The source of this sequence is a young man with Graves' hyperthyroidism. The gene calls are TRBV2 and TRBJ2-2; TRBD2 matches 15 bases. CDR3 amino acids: CASSKTRTSGGASNTGELFF. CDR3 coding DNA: TGTGCCAGCAGTAAAACGAGGACTAGCGGGGGGGCCTCCAACACCGGGGAGCTGTTTTTT.